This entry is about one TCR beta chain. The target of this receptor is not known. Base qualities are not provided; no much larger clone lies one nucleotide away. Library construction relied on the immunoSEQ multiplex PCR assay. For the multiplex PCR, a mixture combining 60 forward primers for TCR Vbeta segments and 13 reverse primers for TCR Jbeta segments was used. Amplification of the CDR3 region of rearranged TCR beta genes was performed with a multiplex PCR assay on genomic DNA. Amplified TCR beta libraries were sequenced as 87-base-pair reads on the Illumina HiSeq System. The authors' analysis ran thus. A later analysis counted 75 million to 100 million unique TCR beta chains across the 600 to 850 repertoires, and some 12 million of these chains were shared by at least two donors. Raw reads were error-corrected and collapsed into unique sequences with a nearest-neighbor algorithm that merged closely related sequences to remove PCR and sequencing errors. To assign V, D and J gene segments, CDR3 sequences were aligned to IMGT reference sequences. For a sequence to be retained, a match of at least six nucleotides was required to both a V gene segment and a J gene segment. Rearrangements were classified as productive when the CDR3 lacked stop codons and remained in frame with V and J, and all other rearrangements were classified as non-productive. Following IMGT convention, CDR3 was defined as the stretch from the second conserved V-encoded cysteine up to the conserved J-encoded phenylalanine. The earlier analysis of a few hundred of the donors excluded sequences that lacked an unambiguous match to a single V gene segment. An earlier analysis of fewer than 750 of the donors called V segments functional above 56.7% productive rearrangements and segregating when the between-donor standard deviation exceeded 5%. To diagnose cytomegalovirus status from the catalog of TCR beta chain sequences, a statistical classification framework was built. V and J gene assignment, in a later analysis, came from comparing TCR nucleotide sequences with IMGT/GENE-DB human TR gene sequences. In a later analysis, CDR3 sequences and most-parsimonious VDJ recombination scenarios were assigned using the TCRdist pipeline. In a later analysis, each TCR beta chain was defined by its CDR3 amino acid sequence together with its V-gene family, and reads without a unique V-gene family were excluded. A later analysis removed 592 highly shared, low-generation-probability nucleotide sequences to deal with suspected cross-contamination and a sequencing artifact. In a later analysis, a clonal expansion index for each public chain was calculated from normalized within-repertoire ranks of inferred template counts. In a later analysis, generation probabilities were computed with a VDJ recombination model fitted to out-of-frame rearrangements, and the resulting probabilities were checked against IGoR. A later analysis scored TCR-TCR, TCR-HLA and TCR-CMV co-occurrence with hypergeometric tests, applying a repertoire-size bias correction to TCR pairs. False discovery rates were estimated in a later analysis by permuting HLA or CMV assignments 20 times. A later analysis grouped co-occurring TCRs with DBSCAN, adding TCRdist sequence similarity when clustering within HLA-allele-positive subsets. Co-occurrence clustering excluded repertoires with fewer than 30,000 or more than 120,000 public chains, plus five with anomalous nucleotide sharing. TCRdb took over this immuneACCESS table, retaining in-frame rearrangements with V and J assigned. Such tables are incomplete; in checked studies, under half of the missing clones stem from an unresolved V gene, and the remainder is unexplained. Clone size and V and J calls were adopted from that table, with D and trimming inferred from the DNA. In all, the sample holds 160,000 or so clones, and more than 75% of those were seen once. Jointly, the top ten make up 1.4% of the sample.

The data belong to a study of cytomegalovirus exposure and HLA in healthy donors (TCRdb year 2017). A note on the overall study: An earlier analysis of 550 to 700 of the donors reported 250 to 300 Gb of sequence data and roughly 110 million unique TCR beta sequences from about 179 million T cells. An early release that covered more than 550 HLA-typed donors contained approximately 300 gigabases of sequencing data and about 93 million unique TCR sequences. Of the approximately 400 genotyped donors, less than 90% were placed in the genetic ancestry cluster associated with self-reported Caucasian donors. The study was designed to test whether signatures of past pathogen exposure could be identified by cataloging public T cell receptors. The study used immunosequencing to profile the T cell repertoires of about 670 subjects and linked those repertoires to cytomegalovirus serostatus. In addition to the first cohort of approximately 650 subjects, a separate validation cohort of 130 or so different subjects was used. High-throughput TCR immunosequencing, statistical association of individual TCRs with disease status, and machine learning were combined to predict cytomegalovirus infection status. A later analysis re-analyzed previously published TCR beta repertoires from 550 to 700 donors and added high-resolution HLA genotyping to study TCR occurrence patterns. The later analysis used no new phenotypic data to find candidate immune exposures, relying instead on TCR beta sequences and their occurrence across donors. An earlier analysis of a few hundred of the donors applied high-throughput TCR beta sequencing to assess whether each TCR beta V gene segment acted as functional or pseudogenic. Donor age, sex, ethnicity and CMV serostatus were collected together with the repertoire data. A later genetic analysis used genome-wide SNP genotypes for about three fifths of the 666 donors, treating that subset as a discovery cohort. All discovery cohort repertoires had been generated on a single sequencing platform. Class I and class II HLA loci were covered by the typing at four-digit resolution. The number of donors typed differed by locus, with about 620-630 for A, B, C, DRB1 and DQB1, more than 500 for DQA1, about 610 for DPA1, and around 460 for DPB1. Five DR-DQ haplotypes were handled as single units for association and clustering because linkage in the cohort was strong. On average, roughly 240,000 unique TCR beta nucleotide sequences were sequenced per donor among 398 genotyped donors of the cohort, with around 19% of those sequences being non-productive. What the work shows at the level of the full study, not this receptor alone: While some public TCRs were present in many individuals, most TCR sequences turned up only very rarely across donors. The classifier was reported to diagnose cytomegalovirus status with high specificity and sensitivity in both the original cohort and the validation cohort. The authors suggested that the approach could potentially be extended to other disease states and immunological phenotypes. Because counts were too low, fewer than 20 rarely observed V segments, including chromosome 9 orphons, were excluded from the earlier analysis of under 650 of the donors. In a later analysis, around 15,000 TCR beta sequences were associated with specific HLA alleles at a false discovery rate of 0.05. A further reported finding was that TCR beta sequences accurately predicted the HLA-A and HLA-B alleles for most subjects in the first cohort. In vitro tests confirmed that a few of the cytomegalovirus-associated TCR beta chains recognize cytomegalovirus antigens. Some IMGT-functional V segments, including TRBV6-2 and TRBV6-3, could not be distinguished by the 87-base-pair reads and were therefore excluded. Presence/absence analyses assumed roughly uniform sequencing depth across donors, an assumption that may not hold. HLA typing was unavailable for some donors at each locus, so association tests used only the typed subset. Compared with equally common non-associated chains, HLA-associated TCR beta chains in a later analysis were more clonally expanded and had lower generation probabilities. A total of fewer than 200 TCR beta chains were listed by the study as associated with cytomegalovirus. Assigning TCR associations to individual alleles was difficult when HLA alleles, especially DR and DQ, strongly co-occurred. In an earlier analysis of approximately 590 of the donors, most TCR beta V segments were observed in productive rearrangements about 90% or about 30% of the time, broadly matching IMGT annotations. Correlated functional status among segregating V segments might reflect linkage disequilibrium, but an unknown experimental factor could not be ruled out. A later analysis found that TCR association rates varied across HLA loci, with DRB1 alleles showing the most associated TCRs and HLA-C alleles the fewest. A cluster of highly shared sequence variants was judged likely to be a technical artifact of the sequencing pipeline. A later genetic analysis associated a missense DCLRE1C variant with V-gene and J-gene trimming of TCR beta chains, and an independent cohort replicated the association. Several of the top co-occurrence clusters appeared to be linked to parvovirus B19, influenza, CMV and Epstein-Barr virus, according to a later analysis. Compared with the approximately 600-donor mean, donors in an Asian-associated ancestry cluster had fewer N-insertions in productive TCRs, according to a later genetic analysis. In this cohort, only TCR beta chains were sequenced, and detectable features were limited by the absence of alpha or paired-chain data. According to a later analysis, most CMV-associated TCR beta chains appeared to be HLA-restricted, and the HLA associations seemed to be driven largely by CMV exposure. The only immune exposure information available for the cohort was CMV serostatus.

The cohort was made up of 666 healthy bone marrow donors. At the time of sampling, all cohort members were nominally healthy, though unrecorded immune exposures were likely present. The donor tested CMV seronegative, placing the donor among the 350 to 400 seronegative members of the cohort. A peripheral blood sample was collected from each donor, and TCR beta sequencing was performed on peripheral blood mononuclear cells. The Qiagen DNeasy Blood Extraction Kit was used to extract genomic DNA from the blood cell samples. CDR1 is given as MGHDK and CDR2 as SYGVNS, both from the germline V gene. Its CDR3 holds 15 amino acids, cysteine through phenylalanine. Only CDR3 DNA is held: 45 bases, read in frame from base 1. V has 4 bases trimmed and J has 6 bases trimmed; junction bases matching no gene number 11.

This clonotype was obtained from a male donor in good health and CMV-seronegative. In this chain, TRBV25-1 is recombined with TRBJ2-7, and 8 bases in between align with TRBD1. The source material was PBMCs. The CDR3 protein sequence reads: CASSAGQGKSLEQYF. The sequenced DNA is TGTGCCAGCAGTGCAGGACAGGGAAAATCTCTCGAGCAGTACTTC.